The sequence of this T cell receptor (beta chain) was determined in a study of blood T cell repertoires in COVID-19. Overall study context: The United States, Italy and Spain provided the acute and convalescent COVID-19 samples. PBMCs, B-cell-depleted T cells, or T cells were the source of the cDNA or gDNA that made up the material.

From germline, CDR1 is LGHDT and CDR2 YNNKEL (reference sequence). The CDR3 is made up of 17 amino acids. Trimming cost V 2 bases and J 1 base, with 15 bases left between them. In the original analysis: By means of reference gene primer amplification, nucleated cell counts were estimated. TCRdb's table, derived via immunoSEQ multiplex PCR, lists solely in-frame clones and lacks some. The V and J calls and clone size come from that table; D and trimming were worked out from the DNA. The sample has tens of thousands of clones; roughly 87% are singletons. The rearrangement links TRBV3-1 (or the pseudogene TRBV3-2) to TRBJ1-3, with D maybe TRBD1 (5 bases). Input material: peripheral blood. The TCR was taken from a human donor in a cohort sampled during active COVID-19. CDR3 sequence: CASSQLGGWESGNTIYF. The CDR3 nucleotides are TGTGCCAGCAGCCAACTCGGGGGTTGGGAGTCTGGAAACACCATATATTTT.